Each of the 21 T cell receptor beta chains below was sequenced from the same sample in a study of blood T cell repertoires in COVID-19. TCRdb keeps only in-frame clones here, not all; method: immunoSEQ multiplex PCR. This table holds around 340,000 clones, around 90% found once. Source material: peripheral blood. The source of these receptors is an older woman with COVID-19, enrolled during active disease.

The J gene is TRBJ2-7, the V gene TRBV6-5, with TRBD1 identical over 7 bases. V lost 7 bases to trimming and J lost 7 bases; unmatched junction nucleotides: 13. The length of the CDR3 is 14 residues. The germline V gene has CDR1 MNHEY and CDR2 SVGAGI. DNA for the CDR3: TGTGCCAGCATAGGAGGACAGGATGTGATAGAGCAGTACTTC. Translating gives CASIGGQDVIEQYF.

This rearrangement joins TRBV18 to TRBJ1-5; 7 bases map to TRBD1. With V trimmed by 5 bases and J by 6 bases, 7 bases remained unmatched. The CDR3 has 14 amino acids. The germline V gene has CDR1 KGHSH and CDR2 LQKENI. The CDR3 here is CASSSGQVGQPQHF. The CDR3 DNA sequence: TGTGCCAGCTCATCAGGACAGGTGGGTCAGCCCCAGCATTTT.

This clone was picked up a small number of times. This chain's CDR3 is CASREGAQPQHF. The CDR3 bases are TGTGCCAGCAGAGAGGGGGCCCAGCCCCAGCATTTT. V usage is TRBV6-6 and J usage is TRBJ1-5; 7 nucleotides align to TRBD1. The CDR3 is made up of 12 amino acids. The germline gives CDR1 MNHNY, CDR2 SVGAGI (reference sequence). J lost 7 bases, V lost 6 bases, and 3 bases had no gene match.

V and J are TRBV4-2 and TRBJ2-4; TRBD2 matches at 7 bases. Germline loops: CDR1 LGHNA, CDR2 YNFKEQ. V shed 4 bases, J shed 3 bases, and the junction held 9 bases outside the gene matches. The length of the CDR3 is 16 residues. This CDR3 is CASSPSGGGSKNIQYF. The CDR3 DNA is TGTGCCAGCAGCCCCTCGGGCGGGGGAAGCAAAAACATTCAGTACTTC.

The V call is TRBV3-1 (or the pseudogene TRBV3-2), the J call TRBJ2-7, with a tentative D call TRBD1 (7 bases). Trimming removed 1 base at V and 8 bases at J, with 21 bases between. Germline CDR1 and CDR2: LGHDT and YNNKEL (reference sequence). The CDR3 runs 16 residues. DNA for the CDR3: TGTGCCAGCAGCCAAGGATTGCGGGACAGTCTTACGAAGCAGTACTTC. Translated: CASSQGLRDSLTKQYF.

There are a few counts of this clone. The DNA for the CDR3 is TGTGCCAGCTCACCTACGAATCTGCGGGTGAACACTGAAGCTTTCTTT. It encodes CASSPTNLRVNTEAFF. This chain connects TRBV18 to TRBJ1-1; D not certain. Germline-derived CDR1 and CDR2 are KGHSH and LQKENI. This CDR3 comprises 16 residues. Trimming shortened V by 3 bases and J by 0 bases, and 14 bases separated the two germline ends.

This CDR3 reads CSARDRSEAFF. Written as DNA, the CDR3 is TGCAGTGCCAGGGACAGGTCTGAAGCTTTCTTT. The V gene is TRBV20-1, the J gene TRBJ1-1; 8 bases are shared with TRBD1. The CDR3 totals 11 residues. Unmatched junction bases numbered 3, after V lost 6 bases and J lost 6 bases. Germline CDR1 reads DFQATT; CDR2 reads SNEGSKA (reference sequence).

This clone showed up just once. This chain links TRBV30 with TRBJ2-2, with TRBD1 as a possible D gene (6 bases). CDR3 length: 16 residues. Germline V gene data show CDR1 as GTSNPN and CDR2 as SVGIG (reference sequence). Trimming shortened V by 3 bases and J by 1 base, and 15 bases separated the two germline ends. CDR3 sequence: CAWRAQGRGNTGELFF. CDR3 in DNA: TGTGCCTGGAGGGCACAGGGCCGGGGGAACACCGGGGAGCTGTTTTTT.

V and J are TRBV2 and TRBJ2-3; 14 nucleotides line up with TRBD2. The CDR3 is 18 residues long. The V gene's germline CDR1 is SNHLY and CDR2 FYNNEI. The V segment lost 6 bases and the J segment 0 bases; nucleotides outside the gene matches: 8. This CDR3 is CASRKGLAGGTSTDTQYF. CDR3 DNA: TGTGCCAGCAGGAAAGGACTAGCGGGGGGAACTAGCACAGATACGCAGTATTTT.

This clone was recorded once. CDR3 coding DNA: TGTGCCAGTAGTAACAGCATCTCTGGAAACACCATATATTTT. Translating gives CASSNSISGNTIYF. The V and J genes are TRBV19 and TRBJ1-3; D call uncertain. This CDR3 contains 14 residues. The V gene's germline CDR1 is LNHDA and CDR2 SQIVND (reference sequence). Trimming removed 4 bases from V and 0 bases from J, with 7 bases in between.

This rearrangement joins TRBV10-3 to TRBJ2-1, with D possibly being TRBD1 (6 bases). Germline V gene data show CDR1 as ENHRY and CDR2 as SYGVKD. Trimming took off 3 bases at V and 8 bases at J, with 8 bases between the two ends. This CDR3 has 12 residues. This CDR3 reads CAISDRGDEQFF. CDR3 coding DNA: TGTGCCATCAGTGACAGGGGTGATGAGCAGTTCTTC.

J is TRBJ1-2 and V is TRBV7-3; 10 bases are a match to TRBD1. The CDR3 has 13 amino acids. In germline, CDR1 is SGHTA, CDR2 FQGTGA. J lost 6 bases, V lost 4 bases, and 2 bases had no gene match. The CDR3 spells CASSYGQGDGYTF. CDR3 nucleotide sequence: TGTGCCAGCAGCTATGGACAGGGGGATGGCTACACCTTC.

About this clone: Other DNA sequences in the sample encode the same CDR3. The rearrangement links TRBV28 to TRBJ2-7, with D possibly TRBD2 on 5 matching bases. This CDR3 is 15 amino acids long. V was pared by 6 bases and J by 2 bases, with 17 bases between. Looked up from germline, CDR1 is MDHEN and CDR2 is SYDVKM. The CDR3 DNA reads as TGTGCCAGCAGCCTCCTGGGCCTCGGGGCCTACGAGCAGTACTTC. Translation gives CASSLLGLGAYEQYF.

The chain carries TRBV5-5 and TRBJ2-7; a possible D gene is TRBD1 (6 bases). Germline V gene lookup returns CDR1 SGHKS and CDR2 YYEKEE (reference sequence). The CDR3 totals 16 residues. V was clipped by 0 bases and J by 0 bases, with 13 bases between them. The CDR3: CASSLDPDRSSYEQYF. The CDR3 DNA sequence: TGTGCCAGCAGCTTGGACCCGGACAGAAGCTCCTACGAGCAGTACTTC.

CDR3: CASSFAGHLFKTYGYTF. The CDR3 DNA is TGTGCCAGCAGCTTTGCGGGCCACCTCTTTAAGACCTATGGCTACACCTTC. The chain combines TRBV5-4 with TRBJ1-2; D unclear. Germline CDR1 SGHNT, CDR2 YYREEE (reference sequence). The CDR3 has 17 residues. Trimming took 2 bases from V and 4 from J, leaving 21 bases between them. The full variable domain, completed using reference TRBV5-4 and TRBJ1-2, is ETGVTQSPTHLIKTRGQQVTLRCSSQSGHNTVSWYQQALGQGPQFIFQYYREEENGRGNFPPRFSGLQFPNYSSELNVNALELDDSALYLCASSFAGHLFKTYGYTFGSGTRLTVV.

The chain couples TRBV19 to TRBJ1-2; 8 positions agree with TRBD1. Germline loops: CDR1 LNHDA, CDR2 SQIVND (reference sequence). The CDR3 loop spans 15 amino acids. Losses at the gene ends were 5 bases for V and 5 bases for J; bases not matched to a gene: 10. The CDR3 sequence: CASSLQGDGRYGYTF. DNA for the CDR3: TGTGCCAGTAGTTTACAGGGGGATGGACGATATGGCTACACCTTC.

The chain combines TRBV25-1 with TRBJ1-4; possible D gene TRBD1, 5 bases. This CDR3 contains 15 residues. CDR1 is MGHDK and CDR2 is SYGVNS in the germline V gene. V gave up 4 bases and J gave up 8 bases, with 17 bases separating them. The CDR3 spells CASSAGDRPNEKLFF. The CDR3 nucleotides are TGTGCCAGCAGTGCGGGGGACCGGCCCAACGAAAAACTGTTTTTT. Drawing the rest from reference TRBV25-1 and TRBJ1-4, the complete variable domain is EADIYQTPRYLVIGTGKKITLECSQTMGHDKMYWYQQDPGMELHLIHYSYGVNSTEKGDLSSESTVSRIRTEHFPLTLESARPSHTSQYLCASSAGDRPNEKLFFGSGTQLSVL.

This clone appeared once. The genes are TRBV20-1 and TRBJ1-4; D uncertain. Germline assignment: CDR1 DFQATT and CDR2 SNEGSKA (reference sequence). CDR3 size: 10 residues. The CDR3 DNA follows: TGCCAAGGAGGATCTGAAAAACTGTTTTTT. Its protein product is CQGGSEKLFF.

With respect to this clone: Other DNA sequences within the sample encode an identical CDR3. This chain links TRBV18 with TRBJ2-5, with 9 bases aligning to TRBD2. The germline V gene encodes CDR1 KGHSH and CDR2 LQKENI. Trimming removed 3 bases from V and 2 bases from J; junction bases left unmatched: 4. The CDR3 contains 15 residues. CDR3 loop: CASSPQRGAQETQYF. The CDR3 region has the DNA TGTGCCAGCTCACCTCAGCGGGGGGCGCAAGAGACCCAGTACTTC.

As DNA, the CDR3 is TGCGCCAGCAGCCAAGATCAGGGCAATGAGCAGTTCTTC. Residues: CASSQDQGNEQFF. This chain uses TRBV4-1 with TRBJ2-1, with D tentatively TRBD1 (5 bases). With 0 bases removed from V and 6 bases from J, the gap between germline ends came to 6 bases. This CDR3 has 13 amino acids. CDR1 and CDR2 from the germline V gene are MGHRA and YSYEKL.

The chain combines TRBV6-5 with TRBJ2-2; tentative D call: TRBD2 (5 bases). Germline V lookup: CDR1 MNHEY, CDR2 SVGAGI. The germline V and J ends were trimmed by 6 bases and 5 bases, with 16 bases remaining between them. The CDR3 covers 15 residues. CDR3 in amino acids: CASSHGQLGTGELFF. The CDR3 DNA reads as TGTGCCAGCAGCCACGGTCAACTAGGAACCGGGGAGCTGTTTTTT.